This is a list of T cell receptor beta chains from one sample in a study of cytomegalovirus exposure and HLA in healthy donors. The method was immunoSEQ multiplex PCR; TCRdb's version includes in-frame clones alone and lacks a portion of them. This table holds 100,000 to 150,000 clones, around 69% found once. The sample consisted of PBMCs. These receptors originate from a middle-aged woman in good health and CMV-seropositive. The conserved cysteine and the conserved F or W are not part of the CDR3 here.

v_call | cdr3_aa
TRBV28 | ASSPGTRNTEAF
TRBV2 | ASSGGGRGYGYT
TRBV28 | ASSPPPGTEAF
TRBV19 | ASNRAGLAGQDTQY
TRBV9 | ASSVGSSGSYEQY
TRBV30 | AWSFYPVNTEAF
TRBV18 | ASSPRGTGVGWKQF
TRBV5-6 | ASSIGRYQETQY
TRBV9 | ASSAGGYGYT
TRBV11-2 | ASSLAGPGLSGNTIY
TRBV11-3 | ASSLDQGRTAF
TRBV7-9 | ASSLTDIPSTDTQY
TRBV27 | ASSLLGPQETQY
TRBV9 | ASSVVPSGGRPNNEQF
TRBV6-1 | ASSSGEEGNQPQH
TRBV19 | ASMGTGTPYNEQF
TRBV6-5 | ASSSTGTGVSPLH
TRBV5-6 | ASSAGTGGPDTQY
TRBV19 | ASSRFRGDTQY
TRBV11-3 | ASSTTRGTQY
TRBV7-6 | ASSSGLDYGYT
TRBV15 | ATSRGQGRDEQY
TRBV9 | ASSVRGQGGNTIY
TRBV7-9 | ASSLGGYGNEQF
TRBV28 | ATGTGTRVRGEQY
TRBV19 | ASTDRRYEQY
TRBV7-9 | ASSLGLAGGSDTYEQY
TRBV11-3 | ASSSRDTDSPLH
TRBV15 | ATSREASGQETQY
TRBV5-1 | ASSPMGQGTEAF
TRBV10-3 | AISELAGDYNEQF
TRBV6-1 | ASSEGGFTDTQY
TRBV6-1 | ASSGGSGDYNEQF
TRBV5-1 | ASSQGTSGGVDTQY
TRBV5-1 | ASSQGQGAGQPQH